The present T cell receptor beta chain was sequenced within a study of long-term antiretroviral therapy in people with HIV. The study, taken as a whole, reports: Blood collection from the mid-2000s to the late 2010s possibly occurred under older ART regimens. No data on ART adherence, viral resistance or therapy changes.

The CDR3 covers 16 residues. Germline V gene sequence: CDR1 MNHEY, CDR2 SMNVEV (reference sequence). The J segment lost 9 bases and the V segment lost 5 bases, leaving 13 bases of the junction unmatched. Version v3.0 of the immunoSEQ assay ran at survey level. About 35,000-55,000 T-cell genomes per sample were the sequencing target. Only in-frame clones appear in the TCRdb table, and some are missing; sequencing was by immunoSEQ multiplex PCR. The sample carries tens of thousands of clones, 83% recorded once. A remark on this clone: Its target is not known.

The V call is TRBV27, the J call TRBJ2-1, with 10 bases lining up with TRBD2. Source: unsorted PBMCs, taken 0.4 years before starting antiretroviral therapy. The origin of this receptor is a man aged 18 to 29 with HIV. Here the CDR3 reads CASSAGTSVKIGEQFF. The CDR3, as DNA: TGTGCCAGCAGTGCCGGGACTAGCGTTAAAATTGGTGAGCAGTTCTTC.